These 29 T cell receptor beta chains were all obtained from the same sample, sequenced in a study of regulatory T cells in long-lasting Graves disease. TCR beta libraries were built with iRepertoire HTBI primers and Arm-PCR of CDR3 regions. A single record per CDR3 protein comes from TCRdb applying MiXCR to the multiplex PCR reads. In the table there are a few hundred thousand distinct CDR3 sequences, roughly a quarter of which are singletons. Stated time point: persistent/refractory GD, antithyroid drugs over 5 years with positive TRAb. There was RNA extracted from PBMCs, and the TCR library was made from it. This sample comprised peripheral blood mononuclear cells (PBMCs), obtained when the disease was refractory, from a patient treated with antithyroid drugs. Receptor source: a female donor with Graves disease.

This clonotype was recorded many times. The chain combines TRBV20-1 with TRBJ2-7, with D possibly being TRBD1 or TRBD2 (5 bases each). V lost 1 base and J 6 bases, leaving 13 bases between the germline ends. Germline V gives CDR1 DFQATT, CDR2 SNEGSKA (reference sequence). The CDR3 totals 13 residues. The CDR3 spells CSARGDQTSEQYF. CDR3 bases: TGCAGTGCTAGAGGGGACCAGACTTCCGAGCAGTACTTC.

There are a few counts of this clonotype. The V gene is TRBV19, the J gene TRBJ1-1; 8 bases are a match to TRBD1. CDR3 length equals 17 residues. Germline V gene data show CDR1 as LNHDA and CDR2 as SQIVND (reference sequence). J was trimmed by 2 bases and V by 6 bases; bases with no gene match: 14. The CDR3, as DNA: TGTGCCAGTAGAGCCCGAGACAGGGGACAAGTAAACACTGAAGCTTTCTTT. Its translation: CASRARDRGQVNTEAFF.

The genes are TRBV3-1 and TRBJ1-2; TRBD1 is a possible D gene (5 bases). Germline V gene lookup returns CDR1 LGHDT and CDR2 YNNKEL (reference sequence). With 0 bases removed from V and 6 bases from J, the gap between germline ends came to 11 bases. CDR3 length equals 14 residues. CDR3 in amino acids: CASSQDGRQNGYTF. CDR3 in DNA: TGTGCCAGCAGCCAAGATGGGAGACAGAATGGCTACACCTTC.

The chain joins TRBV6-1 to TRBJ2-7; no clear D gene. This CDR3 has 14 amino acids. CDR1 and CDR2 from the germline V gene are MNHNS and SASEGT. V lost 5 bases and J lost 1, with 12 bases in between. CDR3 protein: CASSPRPQSYEQYF. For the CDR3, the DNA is TGTGCCAGCAGTCCCCGGCCACAATCCTACGAGCAGTACTTC.

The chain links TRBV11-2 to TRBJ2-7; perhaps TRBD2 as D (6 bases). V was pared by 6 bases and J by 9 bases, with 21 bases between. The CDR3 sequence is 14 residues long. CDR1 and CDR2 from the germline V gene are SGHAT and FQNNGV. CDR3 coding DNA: TGTGCCAGCAGGGGGGGTATAGACCTACGAGTGCAGTACTTC. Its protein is CASRGGIDLRVQYF.

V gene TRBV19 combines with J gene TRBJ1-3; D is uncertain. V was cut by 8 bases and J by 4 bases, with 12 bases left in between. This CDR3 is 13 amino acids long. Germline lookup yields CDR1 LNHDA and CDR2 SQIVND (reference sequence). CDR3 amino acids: CASSTSRGNTIYF. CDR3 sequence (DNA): TGTGCCAGTTCTACGTCCAGGGGAAACACCATATATTTT.

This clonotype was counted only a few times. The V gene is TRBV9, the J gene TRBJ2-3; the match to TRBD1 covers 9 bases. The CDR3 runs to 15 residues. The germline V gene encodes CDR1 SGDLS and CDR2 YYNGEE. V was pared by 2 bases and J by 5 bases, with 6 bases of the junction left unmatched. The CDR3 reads CASSVSGTGKDTQYF. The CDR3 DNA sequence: TGTGCCAGCAGCGTTTCCGGGACAGGGAAAGATACGCAGTATTTT.

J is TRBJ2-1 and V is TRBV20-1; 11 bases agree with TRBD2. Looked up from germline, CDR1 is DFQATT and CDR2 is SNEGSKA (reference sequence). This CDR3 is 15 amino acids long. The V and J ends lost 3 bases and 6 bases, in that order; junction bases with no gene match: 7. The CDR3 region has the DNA TGCAGTGCTAGTCGGGCTAGCGGGAGGCCCAATGAGCAGTTCTTC. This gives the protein CSASRASGRPNEQFF.

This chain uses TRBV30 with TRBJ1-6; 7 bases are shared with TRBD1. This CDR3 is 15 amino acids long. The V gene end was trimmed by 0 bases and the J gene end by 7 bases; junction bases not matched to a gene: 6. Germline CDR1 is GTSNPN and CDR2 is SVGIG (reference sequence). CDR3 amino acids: CAWSVGQAGNSPLHF. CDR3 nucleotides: TGTGCCTGGAGTGTCGGACAGGCGGGAAATTCACCCCTCCACTTT.

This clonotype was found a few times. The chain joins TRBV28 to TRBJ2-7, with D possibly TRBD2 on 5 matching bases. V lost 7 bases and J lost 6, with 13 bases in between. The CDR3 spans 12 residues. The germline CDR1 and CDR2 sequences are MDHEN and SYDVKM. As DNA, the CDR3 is TGTGCCAGCAAACAAGGCGGAGGCGAGCAGTACTTC. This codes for CASKQGGGEQYF. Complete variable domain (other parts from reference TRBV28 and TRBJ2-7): DVKVTQSSRYLVKRTGEKVFLECVQDMDHENMFWYRQDPGLGLRLIYFSYDVKMKEKGDIPEGYSVSREKKERFSLILESASTNQTSMYLCASKQGGGEQYFGPGTRLTVT.

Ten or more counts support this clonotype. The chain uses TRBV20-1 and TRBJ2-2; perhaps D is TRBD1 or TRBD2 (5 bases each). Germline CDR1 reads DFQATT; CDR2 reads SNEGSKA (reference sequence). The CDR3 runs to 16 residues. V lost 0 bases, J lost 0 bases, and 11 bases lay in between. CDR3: CSARDLRGANTGELFF. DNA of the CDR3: TGCAGTGCTAGAGATCTTAGAGGGGCGAACACCGGGGAGCTGTTTTTT.

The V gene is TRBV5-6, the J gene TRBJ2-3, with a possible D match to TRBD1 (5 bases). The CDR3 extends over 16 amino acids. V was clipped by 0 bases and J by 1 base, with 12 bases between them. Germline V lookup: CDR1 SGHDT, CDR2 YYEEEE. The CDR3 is CASSLGLKGRTDTQYF. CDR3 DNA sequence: TGTGCCAGCAGCTTGGGGCTGAAGGGGCGCACAGATACGCAGTATTTT. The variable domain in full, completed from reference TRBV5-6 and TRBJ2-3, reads DAGVTQSPTHLIKTRGQQVTLRCSPKSGHDTVSWYQQALGQGPQFIFQYYEEEERQRGNFPDRFSGHQFPNYSSELNVNALLLGDSALYLCASSLGLKGRTDTQYFGPGTRLTVL.

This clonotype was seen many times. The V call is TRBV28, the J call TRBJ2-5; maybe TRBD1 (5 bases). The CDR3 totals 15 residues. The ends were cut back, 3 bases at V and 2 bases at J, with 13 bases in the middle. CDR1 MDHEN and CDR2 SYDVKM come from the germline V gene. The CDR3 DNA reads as TGTGCCAGCAGTTTCGCTCAGGGTGGACAAGAGACCCAGTACTTC. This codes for CASSFAQGGQETQYF.

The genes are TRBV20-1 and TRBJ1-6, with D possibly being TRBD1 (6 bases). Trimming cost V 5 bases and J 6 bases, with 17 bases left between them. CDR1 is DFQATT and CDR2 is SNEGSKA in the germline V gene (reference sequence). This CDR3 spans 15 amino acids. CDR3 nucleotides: TGCAGTGCTCCGACAATGACAGGTGGTAATTCACCCCTCCACTTT. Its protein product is CSAPTMTGGNSPLHF.

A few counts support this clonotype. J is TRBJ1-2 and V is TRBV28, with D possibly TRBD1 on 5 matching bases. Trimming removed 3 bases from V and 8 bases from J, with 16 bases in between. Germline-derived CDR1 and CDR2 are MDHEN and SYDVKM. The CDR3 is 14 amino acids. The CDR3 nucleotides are TGTGCCAGCAGTTTTGTGGGACCGACGAGGGGCTACACCTTC. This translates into CASSFVGPTRGYTF.

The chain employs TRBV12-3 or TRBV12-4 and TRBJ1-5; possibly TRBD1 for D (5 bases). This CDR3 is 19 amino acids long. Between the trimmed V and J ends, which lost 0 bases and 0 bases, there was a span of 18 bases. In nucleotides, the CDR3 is TGTGCCAGCAGTTTAGCGGGGCGGCAGACCACACTTAGCAATCAGCCCCAGCATTTT. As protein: CASSLAGRQTTLSNQPQHF.

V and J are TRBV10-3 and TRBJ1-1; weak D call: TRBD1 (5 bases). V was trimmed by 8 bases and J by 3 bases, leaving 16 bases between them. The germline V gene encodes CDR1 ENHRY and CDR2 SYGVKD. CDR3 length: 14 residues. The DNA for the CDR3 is TGTGCCATCCGCGGGGGAAAACTGGACACTGAAGCTTTCTTT. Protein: CAIRGGKLDTEAFF.

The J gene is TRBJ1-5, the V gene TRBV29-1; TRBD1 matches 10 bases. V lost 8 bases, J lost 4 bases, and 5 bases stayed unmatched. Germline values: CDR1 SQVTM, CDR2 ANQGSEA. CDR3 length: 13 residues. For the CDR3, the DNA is TGCAGCCGGGGGGACAGGGGAAATCAGCCCCAGCATTTT. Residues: CSRGDRGNQPQHF.

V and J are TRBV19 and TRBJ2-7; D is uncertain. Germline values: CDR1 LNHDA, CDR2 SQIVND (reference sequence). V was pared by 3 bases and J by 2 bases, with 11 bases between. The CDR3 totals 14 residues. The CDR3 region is CASSIDPGPYEQYF. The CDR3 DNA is TGTGCCAGTAGTATTGACCCGGGCCCCTACGAGCAGTACTTC.

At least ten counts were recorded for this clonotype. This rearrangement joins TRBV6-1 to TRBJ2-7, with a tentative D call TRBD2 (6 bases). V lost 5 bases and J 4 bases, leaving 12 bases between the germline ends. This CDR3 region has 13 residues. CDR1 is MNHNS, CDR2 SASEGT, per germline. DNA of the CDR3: TGTGCCAGCAGTCCGGGAGCAATTTACGAGCAGTACTTC. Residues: CASSPGAIYEQYF.

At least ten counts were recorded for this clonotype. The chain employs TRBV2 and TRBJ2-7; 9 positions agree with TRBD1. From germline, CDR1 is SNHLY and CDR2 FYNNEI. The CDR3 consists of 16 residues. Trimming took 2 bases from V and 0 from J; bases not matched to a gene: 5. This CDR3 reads CASSEYRGRFSYEQYF. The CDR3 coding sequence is TGTGCCAGCAGTGAATACAGGGGGCGATTCTCCTACGAGCAGTACTTC.

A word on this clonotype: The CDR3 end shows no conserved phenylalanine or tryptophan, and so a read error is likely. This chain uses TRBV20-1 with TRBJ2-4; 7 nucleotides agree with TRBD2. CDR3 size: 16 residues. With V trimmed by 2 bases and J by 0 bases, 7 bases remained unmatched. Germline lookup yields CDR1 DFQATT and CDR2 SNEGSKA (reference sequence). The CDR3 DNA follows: TGCAGTGCTAGACCTAATAGCGGGTTAGCCAAAAACATTCAGTACCTC. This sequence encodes CSARPNSGLAKNIQYL.

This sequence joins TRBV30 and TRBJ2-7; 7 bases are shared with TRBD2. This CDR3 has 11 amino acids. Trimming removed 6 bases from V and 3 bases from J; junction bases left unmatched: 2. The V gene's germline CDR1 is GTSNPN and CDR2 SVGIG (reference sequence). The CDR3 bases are TGTGCCTGCAGGGACTACTACGAGCAGTACTTC. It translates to CACRDYYEQYF.

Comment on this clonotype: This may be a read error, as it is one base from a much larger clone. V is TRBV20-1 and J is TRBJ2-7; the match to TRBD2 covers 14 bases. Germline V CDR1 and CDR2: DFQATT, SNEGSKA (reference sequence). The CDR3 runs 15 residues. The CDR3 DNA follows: TGCAGTGCTAGATCTGGGACTAGCGGGAGTTCCGAGCTGTACTTC. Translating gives CSARSGTSGSSELYF.

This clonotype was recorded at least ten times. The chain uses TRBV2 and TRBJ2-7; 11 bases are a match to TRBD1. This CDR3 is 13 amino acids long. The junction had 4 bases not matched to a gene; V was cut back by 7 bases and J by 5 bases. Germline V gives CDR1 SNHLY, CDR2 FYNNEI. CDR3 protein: CASKGTGGNEQYF. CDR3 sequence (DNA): TGTGCCAGCAAGGGGACAGGGGGAAACGAGCAGTACTTC.

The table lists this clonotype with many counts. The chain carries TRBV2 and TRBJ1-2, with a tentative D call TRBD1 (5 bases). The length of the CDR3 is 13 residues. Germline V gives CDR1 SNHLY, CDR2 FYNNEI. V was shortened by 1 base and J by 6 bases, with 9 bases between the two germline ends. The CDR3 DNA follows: TGTGCCAGCAGTGAAGAGGCAGGGCATGGCTACACCTTC. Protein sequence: CASSEEAGHGYTF.

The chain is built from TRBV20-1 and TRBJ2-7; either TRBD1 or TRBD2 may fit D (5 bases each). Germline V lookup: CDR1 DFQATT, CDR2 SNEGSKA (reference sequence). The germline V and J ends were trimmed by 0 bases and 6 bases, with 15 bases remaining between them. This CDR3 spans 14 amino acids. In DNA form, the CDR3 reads TGCAGTGCTAGAGATCCTTCCACGGGACCCGAGCAGTACTTC. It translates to CSARDPSTGPEQYF.

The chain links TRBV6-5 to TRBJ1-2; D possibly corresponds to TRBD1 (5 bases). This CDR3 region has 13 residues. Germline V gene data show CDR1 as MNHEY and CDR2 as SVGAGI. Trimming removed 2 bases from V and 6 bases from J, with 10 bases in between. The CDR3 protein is CASSYGAGNGYTF. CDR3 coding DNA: TGTGCCAGCAGTTACGGGGCAGGGAATGGCTACACCTTC.

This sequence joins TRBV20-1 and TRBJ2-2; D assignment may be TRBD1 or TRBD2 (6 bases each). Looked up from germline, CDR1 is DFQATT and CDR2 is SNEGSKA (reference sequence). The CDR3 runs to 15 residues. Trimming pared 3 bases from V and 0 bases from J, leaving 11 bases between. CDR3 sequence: CSARGGRSNTGELFF. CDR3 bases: TGCAGTGCTAGGGGGGGCAGATCGAACACCGGGGAGCTGTTTTTT.